This T cell receptor (beta chain) was retrieved from a study of blood T cell repertoires in COVID-19. The wider study: Sample material is recorded as cDNA or gDNA derived from T cells, B-cell-depleted T cells, or PBMCs.

How the authors handled the data: Amplification of reference gene primers was used by the study to estimate nucleated cell counts. TCRdb's copy holds only in-frame clones and misses some; the assay was immunoSEQ multiplex PCR. The DNA was the basis for D and trimming; V, J and clone size are from that table. The sample consists of some 240,000 clones, 90% of them appearing once. Germline CDR1 SGDLS, CDR2 YYNGEE. The junction had 5 bases not matched to a gene; V was cut back by 3 bases and J by 2 bases. The CDR3 covers 17 residues. Followed longitudinally, the Seattle patients had been enrolled during active infection.

The receptor's source is a woman aged 55-69 years with COVID-19, enrolled during active disease. The material sequenced was peripheral blood. This chain uses TRBV9 with TRBJ2-2, with 12 bases lining up with TRBD2. The CDR3 coding sequence is TGTGCCAGCAGCGGAACTAGCGGGGGGTATAACACCGGGGAGCTGTTTTTT. This translates into CASSGTSGGYNTGELFF. The full variable domain, in which reference TRBV9 and TRBJ2-2 provide the parts outside the CDR3, is DSGVTQTPKHLITATGQRVTLRCSPRSGDLSVYWYQQSLDQGLQFLIQYYNGEERAKGNILERFSAQQFPDLHSELNLSSLELGDSALYFCASSGTSGGYNTGELFFGEGSRLTVL.